The 6 T cell receptor beta chains below were found in one sample sequenced in a study of CD8+CD57+ T cells in acquired aplastic anemia. TCR beta VDJ and CDR3 profiles were obtained from a genomic DNA template. Via MiXCR, TCRdb re-called the reads, giving one row per CDR3 protein. The table shows hundreds of thousands of distinct CDR3 sequences, with around a third occurring only once. Whoever was chosen for sequencing had shown CD8+CD57+ cell expansion by flow cytometry. Sequencing used sorted CD4+, CD8+, or CD8+CD57+ T cells (not recorded which) from PBMCs. These receptors originate from a human donor with aplastic anemia.

The chain joins TRBV24-1 to TRBJ2-1; 11 nucleotides agree with TRBD1. V shed 3 bases and J 6 bases; nucleotides not matched to a gene: 6. This CDR3 has 16 residues. CDR1 and CDR2 (germline): KGHDR, SFDVKD. The CDR3 coding sequence is TGTGCCACCAGTGATCCGGGACAGGGGGTAGGCAATGAGCAGTTCTTC. This encodes CATSDPGQGVGNEQFF.

The V call is TRBV20-1, the J call TRBJ1-1; the match to TRBD1 covers 9 bases. CDR3 size: 16 residues. CDR1 and CDR2 from the germline V gene are DFQATT and SNEGSKA (reference sequence). J was trimmed by 0 bases and V by 3 bases; bases with no gene match: 8. CDR3 DNA sequence: TGCAGTGCTAGGGTCTTGGGACAGGGAATGAACACTGAAGCTTTCTTT. Amino acids: CSARVLGQGMNTEAFF.

The rearrangement joins TRBV15 to TRBJ2-7; D unclear. The CDR3 is made up of 13 amino acids. Germline V CDR1 and CDR2: LNHNV, YYDKDF (reference sequence). Trimming left V 1 base short and J 6 bases short, with 10 bases between. The DNA for the CDR3 is TGTGCCACCAGCAGAGCTATCCGGGCCGAGCAGTACTTC. This encodes CATSRAIRAEQYF.

About this clonotype itself: The germline gene is not matched at one end of the junction; a read error may be the cause. This chain uses TRBV7-3 with TRBJ2-1; 8 nucleotides align to TRBD2. The CDR3 runs 15 residues. Germline lookup yields CDR1 SGHTA and CDR2 FQGTGA. The CDR3 DNA reads TGCGCCAGCAGCCTCTCCAGGACTAGCTTGAGTGAGCAGTTCTTC. This encodes CASSLSRTSLSEQFF.

The V call is TRBV2, the J call TRBJ2-7; 7 nucleotides align to TRBD2. The CDR3 has 13 amino acids. Germline V gene lookup returns CDR1 SNHLY and CDR2 FYNNEI. The ends lost 4 bases at V and 6 bases at J; junction bases unmatched: 6. CDR3 sequence reads: CASSVSGGSEQYF. The CDR3, as DNA: TGTGCCAGCAGTGTGTCTGGCGGGAGCGAGCAGTACTTC.

The V gene is TRBV10-3, the J gene TRBJ1-2; 7 bases line up with TRBD1. J gave up 4 bases and V 6 bases, and 5 bases lay outside the gene matches. The CDR3 extends over 13 amino acids. Germline CDR1 and CDR2: ENHRY and SYGVKD. In DNA form, the CDR3 reads TGTGCCATCAGGACAGGGAATGGCTATGGCTACACCTTC. Translated, it gives CAIRTGNGYGYTF.